The 21 T cell receptor beta chains presented below share a single source sample, sequenced in a study of patients and donors after allogeneic stem cell transplantation. Using its own MiXCR run on the RT-PCR reads, TCRdb lists one record per CDR3 protein. The table includes about 960,000 distinct CDR3 sequences, approximately 19% detected once. Source material: blood, either unsorted or a sorted T cell fraction (not recorded which). All receptors come from a human donor who was either an allogeneic HSCT recipient or a stem cell or donor lymphocyte infusion donor (not recorded which). It is not recorded whose cells these are; they may come from a transplant donor.

The chain uses TRBV10-3 and TRBJ2-6; no reliable D call. Trimming pared 4 bases from V and 2 bases from J, leaving 6 bases between. Looked up from germline, CDR1 is ENHRY and CDR2 is SYGVKD. CDR3 length: 14 amino acids. The CDR3 sequence: CAISGVAGANVLTF. In nucleotides, the CDR3 is TGTGCCATCAGTGGGGTGGCTGGGGCCAACGTCCTGACTTTC.

This rearrangement joins TRBV29-1 to TRBJ2-5, with TRBD1 matching over 7 bases. The trim removed 1 base at V and 4 bases at J, leaving 9 bases unmatched. The V gene's germline CDR1 is SQVTM and CDR2 ANQGSEA. This CDR3 comprises 15 residues. The CDR3 region has the DNA TGCAGCGTTGAAGTTCAGGGGGTCATCGGAGAGACCCAGTACTTC. It is translated as CSVEVQGVIGETQYF.

This clonotype was detected ten times or more. The chain links TRBV6-6 to TRBJ1-1; D may be TRBD1 (5 bases). Looked up from germline, CDR1 is MNHNY and CDR2 is SVGAGI (reference sequence). The V end was cut by 6 bases, the J end by 6 bases, with 8 bases between. The CDR3 covers 11 residues. The CDR3 here is CASRGVAEAFF. The CDR3 coding sequence is TGTGCCAGCAGGGGGGTCGCTGAAGCTTTCTTT.

In its sample, this clonotype was seen a few times. J is TRBJ2-7 and V is TRBV12-3 or TRBV12-4; 13 bases match TRBD2. V lost 4 bases to trimming and J lost 3 bases; unmatched junction nucleotides: 6. This CDR3 is 16 amino acids long. The CDR3 nucleotides read TGTGCCAGCAGTTCCAGACTAGCGGGAGGCCTCTACGAGCAGTACTTC. Translating gives CASSSRLAGGLYEQYF.

V usage is TRBV28 and J usage is TRBJ2-5; D gene unclear. V was cut by 3 bases and J by 5 bases, with 13 bases left in between. The CDR3 contains 14 residues. Germline values: CDR1 MDHEN, CDR2 SYDVKM. For the CDR3, the DNA is TGTGCCAGCAGTTTTTTAAGTCTAGGGGAGACCCAGTACTTC. Amino acid sequence: CASSFLSLGETQYF.

This clonotype has only a few counts. The chain carries TRBV7-8 and TRBJ1-1; perhaps TRBD1 as D (5 bases). Germline CDR1 SGHVS, CDR2 FQNEAQ. Trimming pared 1 base from V and 1 base from J, leaving 25 bases between. CDR3 length: 20 amino acids. The CDR3 loop reads CASSLGRGVRIRRENTEAFF. As DNA, the CDR3 is TGTGCCAGCAGCTTAGGTCGAGGGGTTAGGATCCGAAGGGAGAACACTGAAGCTTTCTTT.

This clonotype came up a few times. The gene calls are TRBV7-9 and TRBJ2-2; TRBD1 is a possible D gene (6 bases). Germline CDR1 and CDR2: SEHNR and FQNEAQ (reference sequence). The CDR3 extends over 17 amino acids. The CDR3 DNA reads as TGTGTCGGCCCTCATCTGGGGGCAAGTGAGAACACCGGGGAGCTGTTTTTT. It translates to CVGPHLGASENTGELFF.

The table lists this clonotype with a few counts. The CDR3 loop reads CASSYQGAALGSPLHF. In nucleotides, the CDR3 is TGTGCCAGCAGCTACCAGGGGGCTGCCCTAGGTTCACCCCTCCACTTT. V usage is TRBV7-2 and J usage is TRBJ1-6; 8 nucleotides match TRBD1. The CDR3 consists of 16 residues. Germline trimming cut 4 bases from V and 9 bases from J; bases unmatched to any gene: 11. CDR1 SGHTA and CDR2 FQGNSA come from the germline V gene.

This clonotype was observed a few times. The rearrangement joins TRBV7-3 to TRBJ2-7; maybe TRBD2 (7 bases). CDR1 is SGHTA, CDR2 FQGTGA, per germline. There are 13 residues in the CDR3. The V gene lost 5 bases and the J gene lost 4 bases, with 12 bases spanning the gap. Here the CDR3 reads CASSVEGGYEQYF. The CDR3 DNA reads as TGTGCCAGCAGCGTTGAGGGGGGGTACGAGCAGTACTTC.

This clonotype was observed a few times. The V and J genes are TRBV6-2 or TRBV6-3 and TRBJ2-3; D tentatively reads TRBD1 or TRBD2 (6 bases each). CDR3 length: 15 residues. The V end was cut by 2 bases, the J end by 1 base, with 10 bases between. CDR1 is MNHEY and CDR2 is SVGEGT in the germline V gene. The CDR3 DNA sequence: TGTGCCAGCAGTTACGTGGGGGGCGGCACAGATACGCAGTATTTT. It encodes CASSYVGGGTDTQYF.

This clonotype was found a few times. The chain recombines TRBV4-2 with TRBJ2-2, with 8 bases matching TRBD1. V shed 6 bases and J 6 bases; nucleotides not matched to a gene: 6. The CDR3 spans 14 residues. Germline CDR1 LGHNA, CDR2 YNFKEQ. The DNA of the CDR3 is TGTGCCAGCAGTCGCCAGGGGGCCGCCGGGGAGCTGTTTTTT. Amino acid sequence: CASSRQGAAGELFF.

A few counts support this clonotype. V and J are TRBV29-1 and TRBJ1-2; the match to TRBD1 covers 7 bases. This CDR3 is 15 amino acids long. Germline assignment: CDR1 SQVTM and CDR2 ANQGSEA. V was pared by 6 bases and J by 4 bases, with 14 bases of the junction left unmatched. The chain's CDR3 is CSVGKGQTELYGYTF. DNA of the CDR3: TGCAGCGTGGGTAAGGGACAGACGGAGCTCTATGGCTACACCTTC.

This clonotype was detected a few times. This sequence joins TRBV7-6 and TRBJ1-4; weak D call: TRBD1 (6 bases). The length of the CDR3 is 15 residues. Germline assignment: CDR1 SGHVS and CDR2 FNYEAQ. V was shortened by 4 bases and J by 8 bases, with 17 bases between the two germline ends. The CDR3 region is CASSSDRPFFEKLFF. CDR3 sequence (DNA): TGTGCCAGCAGCTCAGACAGGCCTTTTTTCGAAAAACTGTTTTTT.

The sample holds many counts of this clonotype. The chain carries TRBV4-1 and TRBJ2-3, with D hard to call. The CDR3 sequence is 14 residues long. The germline V and J ends were trimmed by 5 bases and 0 bases, with 9 bases remaining between them. Germline V CDR1 and CDR2: MGHRA, YSYEKL. The CDR3 loop reads CASSNRASTDTQYF. DNA for the CDR3: TGCGCCAGCAGCAACCGGGCAAGCACAGATACGCAGTATTTT.

V is TRBV9 and J is TRBJ1-1; 7 bases are shared with TRBD1. The CDR3 runs 12 residues. Trimming took 3 bases from V and 8 from J; bases not matched to a gene: 4. The germline V gene has CDR1 SGDLS and CDR2 YYNGEE. CDR3 sequence: CASSDSGGEAFF. The CDR3 coding sequence is TGTGCCAGCAGCGACTCAGGGGGGGAAGCTTTCTTT.

J is TRBJ2-7 and V is TRBV5-1, with D tentatively TRBD1 (5 bases). The CDR3 length is 12 residues. Germline values: CDR1 SGHRS, CDR2 YFSETQ. Trimming shortened V by 4 bases and J by 6 bases, and 11 bases separated the two germline ends. The CDR3 reads CASSPGQIEQYF. CDR3 nucleotides: TGCGCCAGCAGCCCAGGACAAATCGAGCAGTACTTC. The whole variable domain, remainder taken from reference TRBV5-1 and TRBJ2-7, is KAGVTQTPRYLIKTRGQQVTLSCSPISGHRSVSWYQQTPGQGLQFLFEYFSETQRNKGNFPGRFSGRQFSNSRSEMNVSTLELGDSALYLCASSPGQIEQYFGPGTRLTVT.

This clonotype was found a few times. In DNA, the CDR3 is TGTGCCAGCAGCGTAGGGGGCCCTAGCACAGATACGCAGTATTTT. This sequence encodes CASSVGGPSTDTQYF. This sequence joins TRBV9 and TRBJ2-3; possible D gene TRBD1, 5 bases. V lost 0 bases and J 0 bases, leaving 8 bases between the germline ends. Germline CDR1 is SGDLS and CDR2 is YYNGEE. The CDR3 is 15 amino acids. Supplemented by reference TRBV9 and TRBJ2-3, the full variable domain reads DSGVTQTPKHLITATGQRVTLRCSPRSGDLSVYWYQQSLDQGLQFLIQYYNGEERAKGNILERFSAQQFPDLHSELNLSSLELGDSALYFCASSVGGPSTDTQYFGPGTRLTVL.

Only a few counts were recorded for this clonotype. The chain joins TRBV5-1 to TRBJ2-7, with D possibly being TRBD1 or TRBD2 (6 bases each). The germline V gene encodes CDR1 SGHRS and CDR2 YFSETQ. The length of the CDR3 is 14 residues. Trimming took 6 bases from V and 2 from J, leaving 15 bases between them. The CDR3 spells CASTPGALTYEQYF. CDR3 bases: TGCGCCAGCACCCCGGGGGCGTTAACCTACGAGCAGTACTTC.

At least ten counts were recorded for this clonotype. This sequence joins TRBV12-3 or TRBV12-4 and TRBJ2-7; D gene ambiguous. CDR3 length: 13 residues. The V end lost 6 bases, the J end lost 3 bases, and 12 bases lay between the germline ends. The chain's CDR3 is CASRTADLYEQYF. The CDR3 region has the DNA TGTGCCAGCAGGACGGCGGACCTCTACGAGCAGTACTTC.

This clonotype showed up many times. CDR3 loop: CASSPRATNEKLFF. DNA for the CDR3: TGTGCCAGCAGTCCCCGGGCAACTAATGAAAAACTGTTTTTT. This chain uses TRBV12-3 or TRBV12-4 with TRBJ1-4; D gene ambiguous. The CDR3 has 14 residues. The V end lost 5 bases, the J end lost 0 bases, and 7 bases lay between the germline ends.

This clonotype was seen more than once but under ten times. This rearrangement joins TRBV15 to TRBJ1-1, with D unresolved. V was pared by 9 bases and J by 2 bases, with 10 bases between. CDR1 and CDR2 (germline): LNHNV, YYDKDF (reference sequence). The CDR3 runs 12 residues. CDR3 loop: CATRHPNTEAFF. CDR3 bases: TGTGCCACAAGACATCCTAACACTGAAGCTTTCTTT.